This is a list of T cell receptor beta chains from one sample in a study of blood T cell repertoires in COVID-19. The method was immunoSEQ multiplex PCR; TCRdb's version includes in-frame clones alone and lacks a portion of them. Of fewer than 250,000 clones in the sample, 80% to 90% were seen once. Sequences were obtained from peripheral blood. These receptor sequences come from a woman aged 40 to 49 with active or convalescent COVID-19. Each CDR3 is given with its conserved first and last residue. The D gene is left open where the match is weak. Size tells how often a clone was seen (once, few, many) or the class of an expanded clone, and some rows leave it out.

clone size,D gene,V gene,J gene,CDR3 DNA,CDR3 protein
.,.,TRBV19,TRBJ1-1,TGTGCCAGTAGTATAGGCAGGACTGAAGCTTTCTTT,CASSIGRTEAFF
.,.,TRBV12-2,TRBJ2-5,TGTGCAAGTCGCTTAGAAGGTGGGACTAGCTTGGAGACCCAGTACTTC,CASRLEGGTSLETQYF
once,.,TRBV7-6,TRBJ1-1,TGTGCCAGCAGCCTGGGGGTCAGGGGATTGGGGAACACTGAAGCTTTCTTT,CASSLGVRGLGNTEAFF
.,.,TRBV19,TRBJ2-7,TGTGCCAGTACCACGAGCAGGGACTCCTACGAGCAGTACTTC,CASTTSRDSYEQYF
once,TRBD1,TRBV24-1,TRBJ2-1,TGTGCCACCAGTAATCCACAGGGGGCTAGCTCCTACAATGAGCAGTTCTTC,CATSNPQGASSYNEQFF
.,TRBD1,TRBV12-5,TRBJ1-2,TGTGCTAGTGGTCTAACAGGGGGAAACTATGGCTACACCTTC,CASGLTGGNYGYTF
.,.,TRBV4-3,TRBJ2-7,TGCGCCAGCAGCCAAGAGGCTAGGGGGGACAGTGCCCCCTACGAGCAGTACTTC,CASSQEARGDSAPYEQYF
.,TRBD1,TRBV6-5,TRBJ2-5,TGTGCCAGCAGTTCAATACAGGGGCTTAGGGAGACCCAGTACTTC,CASSSIQGLRETQYF
.,TRBD1,TRBV19,TRBJ1-6,TGTGCCAGCACTGGACAGGGTTGGAATTCACCCCTCCACTTT,CASTGQGWNSPLHF
.,TRBD1,TRBV3-1/TRBV3-2,TRBJ1-1,TGTGCCAGCAGCCAAGGGACAGGCTTTGCTGAAGCTTTCTTT,CASSQGTGFAEAFF
.,.,TRBV6-2/TRBV6-3,TRBJ1-2,TGTGCCAGCAGTCCATCGGAGGTTAACTATGGCTACACCTTC,CASSPSEVNYGYTF
.,TRBD1,TRBV19,TRBJ2-7,TGTGCCAGTAGTATAGGGGACAGGAACGCGTACGAGCAGTACTTC,CASSIGDRNAYEQYF
.,.,TRBV7-8,TRBJ2-6,TGTGCCAGCAGCTTAAGATTCTACTCTGGGGCCAACGTCCTGACTTTC,CASSLRFYSGANVLTF
once,TRBD1,TRBV7-9,TRBJ2-5,TGTGCCAGCAGCTTTACCGACAGGGGGCAAGAGACCCAGTACTTC,CASSFTDRGQETQYF